The 5 T cell receptor beta chains presented below share a single source sample, sequenced in a study of blood T cell repertoires in COVID-19. Data came from immunoSEQ multiplex PCR; TCRdb stores just in-frame clones and leaves some out. The data contain 240,000 or so clones, approximately 83% of them singletons. What was sequenced was peripheral blood. Receptors originate from a woman aged 25 to 39 who had recovered from COVID-19.

The chain recombines TRBV6-1 with TRBJ1-1, with D perhaps TRBD1 (5 bases). The V gene's germline CDR1 is MNHNS and CDR2 SASEGT. The CDR3 has 17 residues. The germline V and J ends were trimmed by 4 bases and 0 bases, with 18 bases remaining between them. This CDR3 reads CASSAIGQGPLNTEAFF. The DNA for the CDR3 is TGTGCCAGCAGTGCGATCGGACAAGGGCCCTTGAACACTGAAGCTTTCTTT.

This clone came up once. The chain couples TRBV11-3 to TRBJ2-7, with D uncertain. CDR1 is SGHNT and CDR2 is YENEEA in the germline V gene. V was shortened by 5 bases and J by 4 bases, with 15 bases between the two germline ends. This CDR3 has 14 residues. The CDR3 nucleotides are TGTGCCAGCAGCCCGAACAGTGGGTCTTACGAGCAGTACTTC. Its protein product is CASSPNSGSYEQYF.

The J gene is TRBJ2-5, the V gene TRBV20-1; TRBD2 agrees at 8 bases. This CDR3 is 14 amino acids long. V was clipped by 3 bases and J by 1 base; unmatched bases: 4. The V gene's germline CDR1 is DFQATT and CDR2 SNEGSKA (reference sequence). The DNA for the CDR3 is TGCAGTGCTAGTCACGGGACTAGCCAAGAGACCCAGTACTTC. As protein: CSASHGTSQETQYF.

This clone was observed a handful of times. The chain uses TRBV10-2 and TRBJ2-1, with 10 nucleotides matching TRBD2. V dropped 2 bases and J dropped 10; count of bases not matched to a gene: 14. The CDR3 has 17 amino acids. In germline, CDR1 is WSHSY, CDR2 SAAADI. Here the CDR3 DNA reads TGCGCCAGCAGTGAGGATACTACTAGCGGGGCCTTTCAGGAGCAGTTCTTC. It is translated as CASSEDTTSGAFQEQFF.

The chain couples TRBV3-1 (or the pseudogene TRBV3-2) to TRBJ1-5, with 7 bases identical to TRBD1. The V and J ends lost 0 bases and 4 bases, in that order; junction bases with no gene match: 9. Germline-derived CDR1 and CDR2 are LGHDT and YNNKEL (reference sequence). The CDR3 totals 17 residues. CDR3 DNA: TGTGCCAGCAGCCAAGATAGCCTTGGGGACAGAAATCAGCCCCAGCATTTT. Protein sequence: CASSQDSLGDRNQPQHF.